This TCR beta chain was obtained from a study of shared clonotypes between healthy human individuals (dated by TCRdb to the early 2020s). Broadly, across the study: The cohort comprised a couple of women and a few men aged 18 to 49 years. Libraries were prepared and TCR repertoires were sequenced by different laboratories using diverse techniques, in order to increase sequencing depth and limit assay-specific biases. For each donor, CD4 naive and CD4 memory were each given three plates, CD8 naive was given two plates, and CD8 memory was given one plate. Each donor's leukapheresis produced roughly between roughly 0.85 and 9 billion PBMCs. To estimate repertoire size and how much clonotype sharing occurs between individuals, the study deeply sequenced the blood TCR repertoires of about 5 healthy adults.

The donors were healthy, HIV-negative adults who had no recently reported acute infections or vaccinations. Every donor was a Caucasian adult living in Nashville, Tennessee, USA. CD4+ T cells were enriched by magnetic negative selection, after which naive cells were positively selected on CD45RA and the negative fraction was taken as the memory subset. Blood was obtained by leukapheresis, after which PBMCs were separated by Ficoll-Histopaque density gradient centrifugation and cryopreserved in liquid nitrogen vapor phase. Analytical flow cytometry was used to check the purity and quantity of each magnetically sorted T cell population. Genomic DNA was isolated from every sorted fraction and measured by UV absorbance on a Nanodrop 2000c. CDR1 and CDR2 were assigned from the germline V gene as KGHSH and LQKENI. Inclusive of the bounding cysteine and phenylalanine, the CDR3 is 18 residues long. Solely the CDR3 DNA is kept, with 54 bases framed from the first base. V was cut back by 3 bases and J by 0 bases, leaving a gap of 15 bases between them.

This clone was seen only once. Its recognized antigen is unknown. Within one base of it there is no much larger clone, and no base qualities were kept. On the study overall, not on this receptor specifically: Even with the large sequencing depth, rarefaction of the sorted-subset datasets indicated that sequencing was incomplete. Based on pairwise subsampling, the degree of clonotype sharing among donors was expected to be affected by sequencing depth. Sampling was restricted to blood, and TCR repertoires in tissue are likely to differ from TCR repertoires in blood. Larger estimated clonotype richness was generally found for naive subsets than for memory subsets. The small number of donors limited the genetic and exposure-history diversity represented. Higher generation probabilities were observed for clonotypes shared by all four sorted-subset donors than for non-shared clonotypes. When a handful of donors were compared, the shared fraction of clonotypes was 5% to 6.5% for naive CD4, less than 4% for naive CD8, more than 2% for memory CD4, and roughly 0.43% for memory CD8.

Using the deep immunoSEQ assay, multiplex PCR amplified TCR CDR3 regions from genomic DNA. For each cell subset, the extracted genomic DNA was distributed evenly across all wells of several immunoSEQ 96-well plates, and each plate served as one replicate. For sorted subsets, each replicate PCR was loaded with 200 ng genomic DNA, equivalent to approximately 27,000 T cell genomes. The purified libraries were quantified using a Qubit 3.0 fluorometer, sized with a Bioanalyzer 2100, and then quantified again using the KAPA Library Quantification kit. Each immunoSEQ 96-well plate was sequenced on its own single-read 150-cycle Illumina NextSeq 550 flow cell. The source study handled its data this way. The immunoSEQ output contained only junctional sequences without quality scores, so filtering could not match that applied to full-length reads. Sequences were annotated with PyIR, a Python wrapper for IgBLAST v1.9, and V/J genes and CDR3 were assigned using IMGT germline references. Reads were removed for weak V/J assignments (E-value above 1e-6), missing CDR3, stop codons, out-of-frame junctions, or ambiguous translated residues. V3J clonotypes were defined by identical inferred V gene, J gene, and CDR3 amino acid sequence. Percentage overlap between repertoires was calculated by dividing the number of shared unique clonotypes by the size of the smaller repertoire. Repertoire richness was assessed with RTK rarefaction, the Chao1 estimator, and Recon v2.1 estimates of unobserved clonotypes. Generation probabilities were computed with OLGA for all TCRbeta clonotypes obtained by the gDNA method from a handful of donors. Sourced from immuneACCESS, this table was stored by TCRdb with only in-frame sequences that have V and J called. A share of the clones is absent; for the studies checked, an unresolved V gene accounts for under half, and the remainder has no known explanation. The V and J calls and clone size are taken from that table; D and trimming were inferred from the DNA. Within this sample are 2 million to 3 million clones, with 85% to 95% of them counted one time only. The ten top clones hold 0.11% to 0.15% of the sample.

The sequencing sample was made of naive CD4+ T cells sorted from blood. The cell subset or site label, as the study defines it: CD45RA+ positively selected. The chain is made from TRBV18 and TRBJ1-6; the D gene is unclear. This TCR came from a man younger than 35 in good health. The DNA reads TGTGCCAGCTCACCTGTTTTCGGTGGGAGCTCCTATAATTCACCCCTCCACTTT. Its protein is CASSPVFGGSSYNSPLHF.